The subject of this entry is one T cell receptor beta chain. Antigen specificity is unknown. The data derive from a study of T cell responses to AZD1222 COVID-19 vaccine. Overall study results and limits: Baseline antibody screening turned up just five to seven seropositive AZD1222 recipients. There were vaccine-associated CD4 TCRs across spike, dominant at 160-218 and 743-854. The donors showed a predominance of white British ancestry and of females, with possible underestimation of clonal diversity. Repertoires were sampled only after the peak T cell response.

CDR1 is KGHSH, CDR2 LQKENI, per germline. The CDR3 has 15 amino acids. V lost 0 bases and J 5 bases, leaving 14 bases between the germline ends. Generated by immunoSEQ multiplex PCR, the TCRdb table keeps only in-frame clones and is missing some. Among over 100,000 clones listed, 70% to 90% were seen once. The clonotype was recovered from an adult in good health. This sample comprised peripheral blood, obtained on day 0 of MenACWY control vaccination. J is TRBJ2-7 and V is TRBV18; tentatively, D is TRBD2 (7 bases). CDR3 bases: TGTGCCAGCTCACCACCCGGGGGGCGTATGGACGAGCAGTACTTC. Translated, it gives CASSPPGGRMDEQYF.